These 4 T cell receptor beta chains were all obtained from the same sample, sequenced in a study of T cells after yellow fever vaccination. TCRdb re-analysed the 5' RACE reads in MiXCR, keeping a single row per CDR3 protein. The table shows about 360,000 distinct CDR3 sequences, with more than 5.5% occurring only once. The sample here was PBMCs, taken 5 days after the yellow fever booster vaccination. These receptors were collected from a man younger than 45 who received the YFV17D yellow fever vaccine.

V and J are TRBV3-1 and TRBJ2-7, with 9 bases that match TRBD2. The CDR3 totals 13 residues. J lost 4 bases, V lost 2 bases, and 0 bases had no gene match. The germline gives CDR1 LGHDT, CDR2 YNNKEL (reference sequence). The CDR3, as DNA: TGTGCCAGCAGCCAAAGCGGGAGGTACGAGCAGTACTTC. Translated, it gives CASSQSGRYEQYF.

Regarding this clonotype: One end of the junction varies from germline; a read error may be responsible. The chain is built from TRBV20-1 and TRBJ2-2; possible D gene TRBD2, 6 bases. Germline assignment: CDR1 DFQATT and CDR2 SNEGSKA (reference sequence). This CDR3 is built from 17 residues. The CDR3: CCARALWGSGNTGELFF. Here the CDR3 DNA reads TGCTGTGCTAGGGCCCTTTGGGGTAGCGGGAACACCGGGGAGCTGTTTTTT.

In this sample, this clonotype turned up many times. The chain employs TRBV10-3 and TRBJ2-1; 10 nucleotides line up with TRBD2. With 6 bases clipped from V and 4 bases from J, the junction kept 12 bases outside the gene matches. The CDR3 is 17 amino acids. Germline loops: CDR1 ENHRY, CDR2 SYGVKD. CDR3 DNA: TGTGCCATCAGGGGTTTTGATACTAGCGGGACTTACAATGAGCAGTTCTTC. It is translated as CAIRGFDTSGTYNEQFF.

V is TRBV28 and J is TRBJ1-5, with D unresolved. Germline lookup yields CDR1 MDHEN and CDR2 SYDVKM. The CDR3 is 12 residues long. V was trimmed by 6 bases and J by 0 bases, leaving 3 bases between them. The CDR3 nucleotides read TGTGCCAGCAGGCCTAGCAATCAGCCCCAGCATTTT. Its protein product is CASRPSNQPQHF.